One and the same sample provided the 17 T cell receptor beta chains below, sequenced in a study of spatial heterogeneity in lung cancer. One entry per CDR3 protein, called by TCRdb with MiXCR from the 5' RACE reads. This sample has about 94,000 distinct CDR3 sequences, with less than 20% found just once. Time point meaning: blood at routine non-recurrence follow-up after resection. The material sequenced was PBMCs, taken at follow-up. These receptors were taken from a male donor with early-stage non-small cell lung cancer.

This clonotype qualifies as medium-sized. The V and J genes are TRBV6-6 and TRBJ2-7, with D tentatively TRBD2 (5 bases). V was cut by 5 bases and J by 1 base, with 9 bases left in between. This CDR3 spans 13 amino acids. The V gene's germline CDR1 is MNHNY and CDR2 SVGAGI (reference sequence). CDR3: CASSIRGSYEQYF. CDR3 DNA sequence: TGTGCCAGCAGTATCCGCGGGTCCTACGAGCAGTACTTC.

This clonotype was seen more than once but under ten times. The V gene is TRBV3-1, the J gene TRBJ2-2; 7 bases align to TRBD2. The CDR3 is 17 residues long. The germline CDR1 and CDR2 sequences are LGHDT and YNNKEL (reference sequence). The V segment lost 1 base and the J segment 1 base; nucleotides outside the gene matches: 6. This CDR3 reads CASSQGLAAVNTGELFF. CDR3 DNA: TGTGCCAGCAGCCAAGGTCTAGCGGCGGTGAACACCGGGGAGCTGTTTTTT.

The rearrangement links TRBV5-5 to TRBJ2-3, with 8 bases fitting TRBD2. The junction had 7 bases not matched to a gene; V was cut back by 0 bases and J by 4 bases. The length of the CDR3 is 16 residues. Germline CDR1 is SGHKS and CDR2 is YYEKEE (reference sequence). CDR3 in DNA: TGTGCCAGCAGCTTGGTAACGGGAGGGCATGCAGATACGCAGTATTTT. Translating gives CASSLVTGGHADTQYF.

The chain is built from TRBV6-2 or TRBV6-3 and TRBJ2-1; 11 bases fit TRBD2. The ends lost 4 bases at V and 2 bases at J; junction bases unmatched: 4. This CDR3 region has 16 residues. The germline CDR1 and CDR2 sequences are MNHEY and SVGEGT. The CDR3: CASSSRLAGTYNEQFF. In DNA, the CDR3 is TGTGCCAGCAGTTCACGACTAGCGGGAACCTACAATGAGCAGTTCTTC.

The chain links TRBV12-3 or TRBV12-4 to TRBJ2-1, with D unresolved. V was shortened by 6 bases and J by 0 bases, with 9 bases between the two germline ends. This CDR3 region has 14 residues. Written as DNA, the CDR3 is TGTGCCAGCAGGGGCGGTAGCTCCTACAATGAGCAGTTCTTC. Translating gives CASRGGSSYNEQFF.

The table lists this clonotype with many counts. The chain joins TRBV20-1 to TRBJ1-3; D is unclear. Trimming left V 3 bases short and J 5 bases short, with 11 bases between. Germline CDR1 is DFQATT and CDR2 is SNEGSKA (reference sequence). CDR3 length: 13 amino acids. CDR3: CSASLRDRNTIYF. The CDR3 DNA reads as TGCAGTGCTAGTCTTAGGGATCGAAACACCATATATTTT.

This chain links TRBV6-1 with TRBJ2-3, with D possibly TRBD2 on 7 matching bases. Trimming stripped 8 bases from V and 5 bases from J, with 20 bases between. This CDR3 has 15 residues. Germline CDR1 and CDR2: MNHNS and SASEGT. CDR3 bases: TGTGCCAGCGACGGGGGGCCCGATCGGGGAGATACGCAGTATTTT. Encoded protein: CASDGGPDRGDTQYF.

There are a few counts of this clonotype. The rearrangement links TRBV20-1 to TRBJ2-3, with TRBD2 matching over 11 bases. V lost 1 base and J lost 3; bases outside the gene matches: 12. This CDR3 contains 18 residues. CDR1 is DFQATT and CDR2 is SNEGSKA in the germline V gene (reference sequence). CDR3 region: CSARGVSSSGGLTDTQYF. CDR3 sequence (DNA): TGCAGTGCTAGAGGCGTGAGTTCTAGCGGGGGGCTTACAGATACGCAGTATTTT.

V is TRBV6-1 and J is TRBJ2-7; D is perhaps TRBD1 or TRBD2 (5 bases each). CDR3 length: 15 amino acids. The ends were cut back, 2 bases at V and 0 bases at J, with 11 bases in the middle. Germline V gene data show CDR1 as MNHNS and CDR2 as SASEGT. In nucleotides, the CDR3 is TGTGCCAGCAGTGAATATGGGGGAAGCTCCTACGAGCAGTACGTC. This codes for CASSEYGGSSYEQYV.

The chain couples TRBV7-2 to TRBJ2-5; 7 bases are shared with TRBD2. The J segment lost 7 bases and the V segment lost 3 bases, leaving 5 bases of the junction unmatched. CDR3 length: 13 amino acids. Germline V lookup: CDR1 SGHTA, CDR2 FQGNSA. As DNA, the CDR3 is TGTGCCAGCAGCTTCCGCAGGGAGGGGACCCAGTACTTC. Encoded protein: CASSFRREGTQYF.

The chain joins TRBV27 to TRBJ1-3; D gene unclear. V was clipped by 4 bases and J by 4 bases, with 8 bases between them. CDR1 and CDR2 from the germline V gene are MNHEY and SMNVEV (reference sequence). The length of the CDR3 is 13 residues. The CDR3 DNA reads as TGTGCCAGCAGTTCAAGGGCAGGAAACACCATATATTTT. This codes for CASSSRAGNTIYF.

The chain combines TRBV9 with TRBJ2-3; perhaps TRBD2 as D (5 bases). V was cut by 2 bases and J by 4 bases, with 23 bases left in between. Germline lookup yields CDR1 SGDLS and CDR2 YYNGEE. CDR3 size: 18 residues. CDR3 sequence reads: CASSVNPLLRERADTQYF. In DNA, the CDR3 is TGTGCCAGCAGCGTCAACCCCTTACTGAGGGAAAGGGCAGATACGCAGTATTTT.

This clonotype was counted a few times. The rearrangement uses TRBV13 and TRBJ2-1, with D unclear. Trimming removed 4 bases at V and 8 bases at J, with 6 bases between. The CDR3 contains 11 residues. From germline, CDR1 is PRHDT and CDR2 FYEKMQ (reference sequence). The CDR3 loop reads CASSSRYEQFF. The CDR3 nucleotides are TGTGCCAGCAGCTCTCGATATGAGCAGTTCTTC.

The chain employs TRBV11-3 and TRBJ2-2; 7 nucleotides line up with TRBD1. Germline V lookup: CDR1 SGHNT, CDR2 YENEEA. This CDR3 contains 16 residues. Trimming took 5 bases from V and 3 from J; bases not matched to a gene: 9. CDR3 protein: CASSPDRDRYTGELFF. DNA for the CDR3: TGTGCCAGCAGCCCCGATCGGGACAGATACACCGGGGAGCTGTTTTTT. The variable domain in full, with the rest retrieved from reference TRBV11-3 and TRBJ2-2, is EAGVVQSPRYKIIEKKQPVAFWCNPISGHNTLYWYLQNLGQGPELLIRYENEEAVDDSQLPKDRFSAERLKGVDSTLKIQPAELGDSAVYLCASSPDRDRYTGELFFGEGSRLTVL.

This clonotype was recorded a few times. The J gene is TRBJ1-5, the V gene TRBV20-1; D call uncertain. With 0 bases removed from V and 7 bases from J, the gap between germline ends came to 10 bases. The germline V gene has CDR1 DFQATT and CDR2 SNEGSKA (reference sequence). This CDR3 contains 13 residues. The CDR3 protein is CSARDTAGQPQHF. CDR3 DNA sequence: TGCAGTGCTAGAGACACGGCGGGGCAGCCCCAGCATTTT.

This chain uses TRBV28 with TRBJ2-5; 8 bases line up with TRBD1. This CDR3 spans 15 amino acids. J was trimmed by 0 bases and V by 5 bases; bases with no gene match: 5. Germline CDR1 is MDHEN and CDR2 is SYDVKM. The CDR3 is CASSGRDRYQETQYF. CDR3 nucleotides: TGTGCCAGCAGTGGCCGGGACAGGTACCAAGAGACCCAGTACTTC.

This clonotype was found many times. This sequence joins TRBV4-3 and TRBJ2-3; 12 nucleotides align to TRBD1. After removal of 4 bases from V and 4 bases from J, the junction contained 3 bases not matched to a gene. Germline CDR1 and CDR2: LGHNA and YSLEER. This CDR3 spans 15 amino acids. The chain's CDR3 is CASSRGTGGPDTQYF. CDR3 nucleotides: TGCGCCAGCAGCCGAGGGACAGGGGGCCCAGATACGCAGTATTTT.